Detailed here is one T cell receptor beta chain. This sample stems from a study of T cells in Graves' hyperthyroidism and ophthalmopathy. The investigators amplified TCR beta CDR3 regions from RNA transcripts. HTBI primers were used for first-round RT-PCR of the TCR CDR3. TCRdb processed the multiplex PCR reads anew with MiXCR; each CDR3 protein has one entry. Among hundreds of thousands of distinct CDR3 sequences, roughly 15% were seen once, and the ten largest hold around 3.5%. V was pared by 0 bases and J by 0 bases, with 13 bases of the junction left unmatched. Per germline, CDR1 DFQATT and CDR2 SNEGSKA (reference sequence). The CDR3 loop spans 18 amino acids. Patients were excluded because of uncontrolled infection, other autoimmune disease, pregnancy or lactation.

Sequencing was performed on blood. The chain combines TRBV20-1 with TRBJ2-7, with 8 nucleotides matching TRBD2. The origin of this receptor is a woman in her thirties or forties with Graves' ophthalmopathy. As DNA, the CDR3 is TGCAGTGCTAGAGATTCCATAGGGCTAGCGGGCTTCTCCTACGAGCAGTACTTC. Translated: CSARDSIGLAGFSYEQYF.